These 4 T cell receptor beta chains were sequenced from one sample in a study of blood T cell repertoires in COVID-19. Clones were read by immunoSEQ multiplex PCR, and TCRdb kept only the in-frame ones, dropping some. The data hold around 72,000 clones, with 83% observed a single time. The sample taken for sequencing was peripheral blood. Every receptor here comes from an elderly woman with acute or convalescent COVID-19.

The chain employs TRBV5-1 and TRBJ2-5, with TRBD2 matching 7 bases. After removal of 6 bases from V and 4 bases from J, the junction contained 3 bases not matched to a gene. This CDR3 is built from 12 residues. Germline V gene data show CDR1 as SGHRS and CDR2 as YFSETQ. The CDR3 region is CASTGGGETQYF. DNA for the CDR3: TGCGCCAGCACGGGGGGAGGAGAGACCCAGTACTTC.

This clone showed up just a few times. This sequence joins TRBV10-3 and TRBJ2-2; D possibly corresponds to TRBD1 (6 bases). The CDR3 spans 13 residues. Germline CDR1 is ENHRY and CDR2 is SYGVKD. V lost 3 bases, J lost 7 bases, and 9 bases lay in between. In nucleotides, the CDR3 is TGTGCCATCAGTGACGAGGGGGTCGGGGAGCTGTTTTTT. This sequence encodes CAISDEGVGELFF.

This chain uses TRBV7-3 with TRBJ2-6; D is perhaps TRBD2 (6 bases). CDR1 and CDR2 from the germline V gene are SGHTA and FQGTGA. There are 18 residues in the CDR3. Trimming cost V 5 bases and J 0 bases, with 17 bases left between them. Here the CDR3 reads CASSRMEGPHSGANVLTF. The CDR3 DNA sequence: TGTGCCAGCAGCCGGATGGAGGGCCCCCACTCTGGGGCCAACGTCCTGACTTTC.

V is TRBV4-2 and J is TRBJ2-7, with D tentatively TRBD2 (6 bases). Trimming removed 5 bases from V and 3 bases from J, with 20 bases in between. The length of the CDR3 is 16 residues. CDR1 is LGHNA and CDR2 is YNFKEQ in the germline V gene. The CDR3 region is CASSSSTGDYVYEQYF. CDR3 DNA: TGTGCCAGCAGCTCGAGTACGGGAGACTACGTCTACGAGCAGTACTTC.